A single sample gave rise to the 12 T cell receptor beta chains below, sequenced in a study of neurological immune-mediated disorders. TCRdb fed the 5' RACE reads into MiXCR, producing one record per CDR3 protein. The table has 74,000 or so distinct CDR3 sequences, 9.4% seen once. What was sequenced was PBMCs. These receptors originate from a man between 45 and 60 years old in good health.

This clonotype was counted many times. The rearrangement uses TRBV10-3 and TRBJ2-3; D not resolved. V gave up 0 bases and J gave up 4 bases, with 8 bases separating them. CDR3 length: 14 amino acids. Per the germline V gene, CDR1 is ENHRY and CDR2 is SYGVKD. The CDR3 here is CAISESKLADTQYF. The CDR3 DNA reads as TGTGCCATCAGTGAGTCGAAGTTGGCAGATACGCAGTATTTT.

This clonotype was counted at least ten times. The rearrangement uses TRBV27 and TRBJ1-2, with 9 bases lining up with TRBD1. Per the germline V gene, CDR1 is MNHEY and CDR2 is SMNVEV (reference sequence). Trimming at V came to 5 bases and at J to 8 bases, leaving 6 bases not matched to a gene. The CDR3 length is 13 residues. The CDR3 DNA reads as TGTGCCAGCAGTCCACAGGGGGCGGGGGGCTACACCTTC. As protein: CASSPQGAGGYTF.

This clonotype was seen many times. V gene TRBV28 combines with J gene TRBJ2-3; TRBD1 matches 9 bases. Unmatched junction bases numbered 7, after V lost 6 bases and J lost 9 bases. The CDR3 covers 13 residues. Germline CDR1 and CDR2: MDHEN and SYDVKM. CDR3 sequence (DNA): TGTGCCAGCAGGACAGGGGGGGTTAGGACGCAGTATTTT. Translated: CASRTGGVRTQYF.

This clonotype occurred many times. The chain carries TRBV12-3 or TRBV12-4 and TRBJ1-4, with D tentatively TRBD1 (5 bases). This CDR3 contains 14 residues. The germline V and J ends were trimmed by 6 bases and 3 bases, with 11 bases remaining between them. In DNA, the CDR3 is TGTGCCAGCAGGCCGACAGTATCTAATGAAAAACTGTTTTTT. Protein sequence: CASRPTVSNEKLFF.

This clonotype has only a few counts. This rearrangement joins TRBV12-3 or TRBV12-4 to TRBJ1-3; maybe TRBD1 (5 bases). V dropped 7 bases and J dropped 5 bases, with 18 bases sitting between them. The CDR3 runs 15 residues. The CDR3 DNA is TGTGCCAGCACCCCAGATACAGGACCAAGAAACACCATATATTTT. Amino acids: CASTPDTGPRNTIYF.

This clonotype was counted many times. The chain recombines TRBV15 with TRBJ1-2; tentative D call: TRBD1 (6 bases). Germline CDR1 reads LNHNV; CDR2 reads YYDKDF (reference sequence). The CDR3 sequence is 15 residues long. V was pared by 0 bases and J by 4 bases, with 12 bases between. The CDR3 is CATSRELGASYGYTF. CDR3 sequence (DNA): TGTGCCACCAGCAGAGAGCTGGGGGCGAGCTATGGCTACACCTTC. Supplemented by reference TRBV15 and TRBJ1-2, the full variable domain reads DAMVIQNPRYQVTQFGKPVTLSCSQTLNHNVMYWYQQKSSQAPKLLFHYYDKDFNNEADTPDNFQSRRPNTSFCFLDIRSPGLGDTAMYLCATSRELGASYGYTFGSGTRLTVV.

This clonotype was detected ten times or more. The chain carries TRBV7-6 and TRBJ1-1; D is unclear. CDR1 is SGHVS and CDR2 is FNYEAQ in the germline V gene. This CDR3 comprises 14 residues. With 4 bases removed from V and 0 bases from J, the gap between germline ends came to 9 bases. DNA for the CDR3: TGTGCCAGCAGCTCCGACCGACTGAACACTGAAGCTTTCTTT. The encoded protein is CASSSDRLNTEAFF. Drawing the rest from reference TRBV7-6 and TRBJ1-1, the complete variable domain is GAGVSQSPRYKVTKRGQDVALRCDPISGHVSLYWYRQALGQGPEFLTYFNYEAQQDKSGLPNDRFSAERPEGSISTLTIQRTEQRDSAMYRCASSSDRLNTEAFFGQGTRLTVV.

This clonotype was recorded many times. The rearrangement joins TRBV5-1 to TRBJ1-2; 7 bases align to TRBD1. The CDR3 runs to 14 residues. V trimming: 4 bases; J trimming: 3 bases; junction bases outside the gene matches: 6. Germline lookup yields CDR1 SGHRS and CDR2 YFSETQ. The CDR3 is CASSPTGKDYGYTF. The CDR3 region has the DNA TGCGCCAGCAGCCCGACAGGGAAGGACTATGGCTACACCTTC.

This clonotype was counted only a few times. The gene calls are TRBV3-1 and TRBJ2-7; the match to TRBD1 covers 8 bases. The V and J ends lost 2 bases and 1 base, in that order; junction bases with no gene match: 4. The germline gives CDR1 LGHDT, CDR2 YNNKEL (reference sequence). The CDR3 totals 15 residues. The chain's CDR3 is CASSQMTGESYEQYF. The CDR3 region has the DNA TGTGCCAGCAGCCAAATGACAGGGGAGTCCTACGAGCAGTACTTC.

This clonotype was counted at least ten times. The chain combines TRBV10-2 with TRBJ2-3, with 8 bases that match TRBD2. Germline CDR1 and CDR2: WSHSY and SAAADI. The length of the CDR3 is 15 residues. The trim removed 3 bases at V and 6 bases at J, leaving 8 bases unmatched. The CDR3 region has the DNA TGCGCCAGCAGTGACTCGGGGGGGCACCGGGATACGCAGTATTTT. This encodes CASSDSGGHRDTQYF.

This clonotype was recorded many times. The CDR3 bases are TGTGCCAGCAGCGCACGCGTCGGAAGCAATCAGCCCCAGCATTTT. Residues: CASSARVGSNQPQHF. This chain links TRBV7-2 with TRBJ1-5; D gene uncertain. The CDR3 has 15 amino acids. V lost 5 bases, J lost 1 base, and 12 bases lay in between. Germline V gives CDR1 SGHTA, CDR2 FQGNSA.

The chain employs TRBV7-9 and TRBJ1-5; D is ambiguous. V was pared by 7 bases and J by 4 bases, with 11 bases between. The germline CDR1 and CDR2 sequences are SEHNR and FQNEAQ (reference sequence). This CDR3 region has 13 residues. CDR3: CASTKTHNQPQHF. CDR3 DNA sequence: TGTGCCAGCACCAAGACTCATAATCAGCCCCAGCATTTT.